The clone carrying this T cell receptor (beta chain) is a singleton in its sample. What it binds is unknown. V lost 1 base, J lost 0 bases, and 10 bases lay in between. Germline CDR1 is SGHNT and CDR2 is YYREEE (reference sequence). The CDR3 length is 16 residues. The DNA input per sorted-subset replicate PCR was roughly 210 ng, corresponding to tens of thousands of T cell genomes. The protocol was immunoSEQ multiplex PCR, while the TCRdb copy is restricted to in-frame clones and leaves out a portion. The sample shows millions of clones, approximately 92% of them seen only once. This sample stems from a study of shared clonotypes between healthy human individuals. The wider study: Plates per donor: three CD4 naive, three CD4 memory, two CD8 naive, one CD8 memory. Study results and limitations: The study drew on few donors, limiting represented genetic and exposure-history diversity. With a handful of donors compared, 4.5% to 6.5% of naive CD4 clonotypes were shared.

Sequenced sample: naive CD4+ T cells sorted from blood. Subset: CD45RA+ positively selected. This chain joins TRBV5-4 and TRBJ2-2; a weak D match, TRBD2 (5 bases). The clonotype originates from a man between 18 and 29 years old in good health. The CDR3 loop reads CASSLRAVANTGELFF. CDR3 DNA: TGTGCCAGCAGCTTGAGAGCGGTAGCGAACACCGGGGAGCTGTTTTTT.